These 13 T cell receptor beta chains share one sample of origin, sequenced in a study of cytomegalovirus exposure and HLA in healthy donors. The PCR employed 60 Vbeta primers together with 13 Jbeta primers. Some clones are missing from TCRdb's copy, which holds only in-frame ones; the method was immunoSEQ multiplex PCR. The sample contains some 140,000 clones, about three quarters of which appear only once. The specimen was PBMCs. Receptors were obtained from a woman under 30 in good health and CMV-seronegative.

This chain links TRBV30 with TRBJ1-2; D uncertain. The germline V and J ends were trimmed by 5 bases and 5 bases, with 15 bases remaining between them. In germline, CDR1 is GTSNPN, CDR2 SVGIG (reference sequence). The CDR3 has 13 residues. The CDR3 region is CAWVQARGYGYTF. The CDR3 DNA sequence: TGTGCCTGGGTCCAGGCCCGCGGGTATGGCTACACCTTC.

The J gene is TRBJ2-3, the V gene TRBV5-1, with 9 bases lining up with TRBD1. This CDR3 comprises 15 residues. CDR1 and CDR2 (germline): SGHRS, YFSETQ. With V trimmed by 4 bases and J by 9 bases, 12 bases remained unmatched. The DNA of the CDR3 is TGCGCCAGCAGCGCGCAACAGGGGGCGGTTGGAACGCAGTATTTT. As protein: CASSAQQGAVGTQYF.

V and J are TRBV29-1 and TRBJ1-1; no reliable D call. Deletions cut 0 bases from V and 1 base from J, with 3 bases between. Germline CDR1 SQVTM, CDR2 ANQGSEA. The CDR3 spans 12 residues. CDR3 region: CSVEDGNTEAFF. CDR3 DNA: TGCAGCGTTGAAGACGGGAACACTGAAGCTTTCTTT.

This clone was counted a few times. This chain connects TRBV5-1 to TRBJ1-1; tentative D call: TRBD1 (6 bases). V lost 4 bases to trimming and J lost 5 bases, with 15 bases between them. Germline-derived CDR1 and CDR2 are SGHRS and YFSETQ. The CDR3 is made up of 14 amino acids. CDR3 loop: CASSPEGGRTEAFF. CDR3 sequence (DNA): TGCGCCAGCAGCCCAGAGGGGGGGCGGACTGAAGCTTTCTTT.

The V call is TRBV15, the J call TRBJ1-3; D not certain. CDR1 and CDR2 (germline): LNHNV, YYDKDF (reference sequence). The CDR3 spans 16 residues. V shed 0 bases and J shed 0 bases, with 9 bases lying between them. This CDR3 is CATSREAGNSGNTIYF. DNA of the CDR3: TGTGCCACCAGCAGAGAAGCGGGGAACTCTGGAAACACCATATATTTT.

The rearrangement links TRBV20-1 to TRBJ2-7; D not certain. V was cut by 3 bases and J by 3 bases, with 6 bases left in between. The CDR3 covers 11 residues. The germline CDR1 and CDR2 sequences are DFQATT and SNEGSKA (reference sequence). The CDR3 here is CSASGGYEQYF. The CDR3 nucleotides read TGCAGTGCTAGCGGCGGCTACGAGCAGTACTTC.

The sample holds a few counts of this clone. This chain links TRBV5-5 with TRBJ1-1, with 10 bases identical to TRBD1. The germline V gene encodes CDR1 SGHKS and CDR2 YYEKEE (reference sequence). CDR3 length: 14 amino acids. The ends lost 6 bases at V and 4 bases at J; junction bases unmatched: 6. The CDR3 region is CASNRGTGVTEAFF. The DNA of the CDR3 is TGTGCCAGCAACCGAGGGACAGGGGTCACTGAAGCTTTCTTT. The variable domain in full, with the rest retrieved from reference TRBV5-5 and TRBJ1-1, is DAGVTQSPTHLIKTRGQQVTLRCSPISGHKSVSWYQQVLGQGPQFIFQYYEKEERGRGNFPDRFSARQFPNYSSELNVNALLLGDSALYLCASNRGTGVTEAFFGQGTRLTVV.

The genes are TRBV6-6 and TRBJ1-1; D possibly corresponds to TRBD1 (6 bases). Germline CDR1 reads MNHNY; CDR2 reads SVGAGI (reference sequence). V lost 7 bases and J 0 bases, leaving 15 bases between the germline ends. CDR3 length: 15 amino acids. CDR3 amino acids: CASTRGGEVNTEAFF. The CDR3 region has the DNA TGTGCCAGCACCCGAGGGGGGGAGGTGAACACTGAAGCTTTCTTT.

The chain couples TRBV9 to TRBJ2-2, with D maybe TRBD2 (5 bases). The CDR3 is 16 residues long. Germline loops: CDR1 SGDLS, CDR2 YYNGEE. Trimming took off 4 bases at V and 5 bases at J, with 18 bases between the two ends. CDR3 coding DNA: TGTGCCAGCAGCCCTCTGGGGAGCTTAGAGACCGGGGAGCTGTTTTTT. The encoded protein is CASSPLGSLETGELFF.

This chain uses TRBV7-2 with TRBJ1-1; 8 nucleotides line up with TRBD1. V dropped 5 bases and J dropped 3; count of bases not matched to a gene: 5. Germline CDR1 reads SGHTA; CDR2 reads FQGNSA. The CDR3 is made up of 14 amino acids. The CDR3 region is CASSLHRGDTEAFF. The DNA of the CDR3 is TGTGCCAGCAGCCTCCACAGGGGGGACACTGAAGCTTTCTTT.

The chain uses TRBV19 and TRBJ1-5; 9 nucleotides agree with TRBD1. CDR3 length: 15 residues. Germline V gene sequence: CDR1 LNHDA, CDR2 SQIVND (reference sequence). V trimming: 2 bases; J trimming: 4 bases; junction bases outside the gene matches: 3. The CDR3 DNA follows: TGTGCCAGTAGTATAAAGGGACAGGGAAATCAGCCCCAGCATTTT. Translation: CASSIKGQGNQPQHF.

The chain uses TRBV6-1 and TRBJ2-7, with D possibly TRBD2 on 6 matching bases. Germline lookup yields CDR1 MNHNS and CDR2 SASEGT. Trimming stripped 5 bases from V and 6 bases from J, with 11 bases between. The CDR3 covers 12 residues. CDR3 protein: CASSRLVPEQYF. The CDR3 region has the DNA TGTGCCAGCAGTCGACTAGTGCCCGAGCAGTACTTC.

The chain employs TRBV4-1 and TRBJ2-5, with TRBD2 matching over 7 bases. Germline V lookup: CDR1 MGHRA, CDR2 YSYEKL. J gave up 5 bases and V 1 base, and 13 bases lay outside the gene matches. The CDR3 consists of 17 residues. DNA for the CDR3: TGCGCCAGCAGCCAAGGGCCCCTTGCGGGAGCGGGGGAGACCCAGTACTTC. Amino acids: CASSQGPLAGAGETQYF.